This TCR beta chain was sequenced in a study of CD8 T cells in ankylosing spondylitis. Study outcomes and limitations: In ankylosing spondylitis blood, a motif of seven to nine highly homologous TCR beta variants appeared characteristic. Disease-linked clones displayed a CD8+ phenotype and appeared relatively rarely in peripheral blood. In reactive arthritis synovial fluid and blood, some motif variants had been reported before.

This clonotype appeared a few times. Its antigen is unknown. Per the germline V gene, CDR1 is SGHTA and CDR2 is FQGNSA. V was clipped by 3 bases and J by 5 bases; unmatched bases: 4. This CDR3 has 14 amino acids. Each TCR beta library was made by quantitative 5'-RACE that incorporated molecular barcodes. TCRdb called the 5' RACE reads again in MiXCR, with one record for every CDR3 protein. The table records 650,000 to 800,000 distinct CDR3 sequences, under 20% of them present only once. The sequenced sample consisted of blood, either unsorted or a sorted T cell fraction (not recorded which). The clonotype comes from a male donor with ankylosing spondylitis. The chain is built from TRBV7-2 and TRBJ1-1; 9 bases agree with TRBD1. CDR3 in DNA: TGTGCCAGCAGCTTCGTGACAGGGGGTACTGAAGCTTTCTTT. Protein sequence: CASSFVTGGTEAFF.